One sample yielded the 29 T cell receptor beta chains listed below, sequenced in a study of T cells expressing NK-cell markers. From the 5' RACE reads, TCRdb lists one entry per CDR3 protein and no DNA. The specimen's table records 400,000 to 500,000 distinct CDR3 sequences. Material: blood T cells: a sorted CD56 or NKG2C T cell subset, CD4+ or CD8+ T cells, or bulk PBMC T cells (not recorded which). Receptor source: a woman aged 18-69 years in good health.

The V and J genes are TRBV6-1 and TRBJ1-2. Germline V CDR1 and CDR2: MNHNS, SASEGT. The CDR3 is made up of 13 amino acids. CDR3: CASSQNREGGYTF.

The V gene is TRBV5-1, the J gene TRBJ2-3. Germline loops: CDR1 SGHRS, CDR2 YFSETQ. The CDR3 sequence is 13 residues long. The CDR3 loop reads CASSLGGADTQYF.

The chain is built from TRBV19 and TRBJ2-1; lacking DNA, the TRBD2 call made by TCRdb goes unchecked. Germline CDR1 is LNHDA and CDR2 is SQIVND (reference sequence). This CDR3 is 15 amino acids long. The CDR3 region is CASSIQRGPYNEQFF.

This chain links TRBV12-3 or TRBV12-4 with TRBJ1-1. The CDR3 is made up of 14 amino acids. The CDR3 reads CASSTVLMNTEAFF.

V gene TRBV7-6 combines with J gene TRBJ2-7; the TCRdb D gene call, TRBD2, has no DNA to confirm it. Germline V gene sequence: CDR1 SGHVS, CDR2 FNYEAQ. This CDR3 contains 17 residues. This CDR3 reads CASSPGLAGPYTYEQYF.

The J gene is TRBJ2-2, the V gene TRBV7-2; TCRdb's assignment of TRBD1 cannot be checked, as there is no DNA. The V gene's germline CDR1 is SGHTA and CDR2 FQGNSA. This CDR3 has 15 residues. The CDR3 protein is CASSPWGANTGELFF.

The CDR3 spells CSANRVGSNEQFF. The chain couples TRBV20-1 to TRBJ2-1; TCRdb lists TRBD1, though no DNA is available to test this call. CDR3 size: 13 residues. Germline V gives CDR1 DFQATT, CDR2 SNEGSKA (reference sequence).

The chain has TRBV12-3 or TRBV12-4 and TRBJ2-7; as DNA is missing, the TRBD1 call by TCRdb cannot be tested. The CDR3 covers 13 residues. The CDR3 loop reads CASSFSGVYEQYF.

The chain joins TRBV7-2 to TRBJ2-2; lacking DNA, the TRBD1 call made by TCRdb goes unchecked. CDR3 size: 16 residues. Germline-derived CDR1 and CDR2 are SGHTA and FQGNSA. Here the CDR3 reads CASSTGQGWGTGELFF.

The chain couples TRBV7-2 to TRBJ2-2; the TCRdb D gene call, TRBD1, has no DNA to confirm it. Germline V gives CDR1 SGHTA, CDR2 FQGNSA. The length of the CDR3 is 16 residues. The CDR3 loop reads CASRGPGTHNTGELFF.

The chain links TRBV28 to TRBJ1-5; the D gene TCRdb calls, TRBD1, cannot be checked with no DNA. The germline CDR1 and CDR2 sequences are MDHEN and SYDVKM. This CDR3 contains 14 residues. CDR3 in amino acids: CASSLTGGSQPQHF.

The V gene is TRBV7-9, the J gene TRBJ2-3; there is no DNA to check the TCRdb D call of TRBD2. The CDR3 spans 17 residues. Germline V gives CDR1 SEHNR, CDR2 FQNEAQ (reference sequence). The CDR3 loop is CASSLGLAGPRTDTQYF.

This sequence joins TRBV20-1 and TRBJ2-5; TCRdb reports TRBD1, a call that lacks DNA to check it against. This CDR3 has 13 residues. CDR1 and CDR2 (germline): DFQATT, SNEGSKA (reference sequence). This chain's CDR3 is CSAGRQSQETQYF.

The chain links TRBV7-2 to TRBJ2-7; TCRdb picks TRBD1, but there is no DNA to check that call. The length of the CDR3 is 11 residues. CDR1 SGHTA and CDR2 FQGNSA come from the germline V gene. CDR3 in amino acids: CAEVGPYEQYF.

V gene TRBV11-1 combines with J gene TRBJ1-1; TCRdb designates TRBD1, a call that cannot be tested without DNA. CDR1 is SGHAT and CDR2 is FQDESV in the germline V gene (reference sequence). This CDR3 contains 18 residues. CDR3 in amino acids: CASSLRFGQGLLNTEAFF.

J is TRBJ1-3 and V is TRBV10-3. Germline V CDR1 and CDR2: ENHRY, SYGVKD. The CDR3 length is 13 residues. CDR3 loop: CAISSGPGNTIYF.

The V call is TRBV19, the J call TRBJ2-2; TCRdb indicates TRBD1, and absent DNA this call remains unverified. Germline loops: CDR1 LNHDA, CDR2 SQIVND (reference sequence). The CDR3 has 15 residues. CDR3 sequence reads: CASSIQDRGTGELFF.

The V and J genes are TRBV5-1 and TRBJ2-3. CDR1 SGHRS and CDR2 YFSETQ come from the germline V gene. This CDR3 is 14 amino acids long. CDR3 sequence: CASSGTDLTDTQYF.

The genes are TRBV20-1 and TRBJ2-2. The CDR3 is 14 amino acids. The germline CDR1 and CDR2 sequences are DFQATT and SNEGSKA (reference sequence). This chain's CDR3 is CSAPTGSNTGELFF.

V usage is TRBV6-2 or TRBV6-3 and J usage is TRBJ2-2; TCRdb returns TRBD1, unconfirmable since there is no DNA. From germline, CDR1 is MNHEY and CDR2 SVGEGT. The CDR3 has 13 residues. CDR3 residues: CASGTTNTGELFF.

The rearrangement links TRBV9 to TRBJ1-5. Germline CDR1 SGDLS, CDR2 YYNGEE. There are 13 residues in the CDR3. The CDR3 loop reads CASSVGVDQPQHF.

The chain is built from TRBV10-3 and TRBJ2-3; TCRdb lists TRBD2, though no DNA is available to test this call. The germline V gene has CDR1 ENHRY and CDR2 SYGVKD. CDR3 size: 16 residues. CDR3 residues: CAISDASQLVTDTQYF.

The chain uses TRBV28 and TRBJ2-3; as DNA is missing, the TRBD1 call by TCRdb cannot be tested. Looked up from germline, CDR1 is MDHEN and CDR2 is SYDVKM. The CDR3 has 16 amino acids. CDR3 protein: CASSKSTARPTDTQYF. Together with reference TRBV28 and TRBJ2-3, the CDR3 gives the full variable domain: DVKVTQSSRYLVKRTGEKVFLECVQDMDHENMFWYRQDPGLGLRLIYFSYDVKMKEKGDIPEGYSVSREKKERFSLILESASTNQTSMYLCASSKSTARPTDTQYFGPGTRLTVL.

The chain joins TRBV29-1 to TRBJ2-5; TCRdb's D gene call, TRBD2, goes unchecked for lack of DNA. The CDR3 runs 16 residues. From germline, CDR1 is SQVTM and CDR2 ANQGSEA. CDR3 sequence reads: CSVGGLPRTIQETQYF.

The V gene is TRBV5-1, the J gene TRBJ1-5; TCRdb selects TRBD1, and the lack of DNA leaves this call unchecked. The CDR3 length is 15 residues. CDR1 is SGHRS and CDR2 is YFSETQ in the germline V gene. The CDR3 sequence: CASSLTGTAYQPQHF.

The V gene is TRBV20-1, the J gene TRBJ1-5; TCRdb designates TRBD1, a call that cannot be tested without DNA. The CDR3 consists of 14 residues. Germline V gives CDR1 DFQATT, CDR2 SNEGSKA (reference sequence). The CDR3 sequence is CSARDLGGDQPQHF.

J is TRBJ2-5 and V is TRBV25-1. Germline V gene data show CDR1 as MGHDK and CDR2 as SYGVNS. This CDR3 region has 12 residues. The CDR3 reads CASSEGAETQYF.

The J gene is TRBJ1-6, the V gene TRBV10-3; TCRdb's D call, TRBD1, is unchecked because there is no DNA. The germline CDR1 and CDR2 sequences are ENHRY and SYGVKD. CDR3 length: 14 residues. The CDR3 protein is CAISTGEGNSPLHF.

The V gene is TRBV4-3, the J gene TRBJ2-5; no DNA is available, so the TRBD2 call from TCRdb remains unchecked. The V gene's germline CDR1 is LGHNA and CDR2 YSLEER. The CDR3 totals 18 residues. The CDR3 is CASSQELIAGEVRETQYF.